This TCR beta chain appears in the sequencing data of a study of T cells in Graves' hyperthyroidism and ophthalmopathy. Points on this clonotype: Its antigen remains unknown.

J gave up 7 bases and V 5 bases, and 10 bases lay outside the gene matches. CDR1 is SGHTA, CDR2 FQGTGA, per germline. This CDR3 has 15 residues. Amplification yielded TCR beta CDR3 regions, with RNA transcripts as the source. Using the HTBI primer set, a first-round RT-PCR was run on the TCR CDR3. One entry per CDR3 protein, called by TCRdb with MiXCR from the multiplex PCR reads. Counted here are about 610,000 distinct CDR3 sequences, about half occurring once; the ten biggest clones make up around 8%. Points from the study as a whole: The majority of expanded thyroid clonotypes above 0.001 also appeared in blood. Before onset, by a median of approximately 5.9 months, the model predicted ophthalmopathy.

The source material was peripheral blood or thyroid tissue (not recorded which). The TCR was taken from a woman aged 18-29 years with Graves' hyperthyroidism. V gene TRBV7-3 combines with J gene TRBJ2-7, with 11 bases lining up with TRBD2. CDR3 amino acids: CASSPLAGEVYEQYF. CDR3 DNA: TGTGCCAGCAGCCCACTAGCGGGAGAAGTGTATGAGCAGTACTTC.